This TCR beta chain was identified during a study of T-cell memory formation after mild COVID-19. For the study at large: The two donors had largely donor-specific TCR clusters.

The germline V gene has CDR1 MDHEN and CDR2 SYDVKM. The ends were cut back, 1 base at V and 4 bases at J, with 4 bases in the middle. The CDR3 has 12 amino acids. Points from the study as a whole: Day 15 to 85 contracting clones showed balanced CD4/CD8; later expanders leaned CD4+.

A note on this clonotype: Its antigen is not identified.

TCRdb fed the 5' RACE reads into MiXCR, producing one record per CDR3 protein. The sample has 470,000 or so distinct CDR3 sequences, more than 15% seen once. This rearrangement joins TRBV28 to TRBJ1-2; no reliable D call. The sequence derives from a man aged 18 to 30 who had mild COVID-19 (a few samples of this study predate the infection). Cell type and time point are not known. Sequencing input: PBMCs or a T cell subset sorted from them (not recorded which). The CDR3 region has the DNA TGTGCCAGCAGTTTATCCAGCTATGGCTACACCTTC. Amino acids: CASSLSSYGYTF.